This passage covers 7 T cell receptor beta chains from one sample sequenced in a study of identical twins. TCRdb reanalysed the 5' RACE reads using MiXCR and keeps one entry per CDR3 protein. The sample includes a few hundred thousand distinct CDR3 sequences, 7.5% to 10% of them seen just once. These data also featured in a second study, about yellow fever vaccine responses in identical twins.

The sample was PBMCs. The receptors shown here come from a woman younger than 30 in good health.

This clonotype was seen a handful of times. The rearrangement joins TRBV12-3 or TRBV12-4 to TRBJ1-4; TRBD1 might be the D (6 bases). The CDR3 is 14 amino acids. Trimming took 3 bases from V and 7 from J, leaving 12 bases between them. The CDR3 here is CASSFLGASEKLFF. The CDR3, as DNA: TGTGCCAGCAGTTTCCTGGGGGCAAGTGAAAAACTGTTTTTT.

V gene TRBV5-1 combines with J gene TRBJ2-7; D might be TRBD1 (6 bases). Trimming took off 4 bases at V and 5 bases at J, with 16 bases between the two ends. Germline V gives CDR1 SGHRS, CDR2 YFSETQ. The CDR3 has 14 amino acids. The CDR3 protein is CASSTWTARDEQYF. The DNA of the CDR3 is TGCGCCAGCAGCACCTGGACAGCCCGGGACGAGCAGTACTTC.

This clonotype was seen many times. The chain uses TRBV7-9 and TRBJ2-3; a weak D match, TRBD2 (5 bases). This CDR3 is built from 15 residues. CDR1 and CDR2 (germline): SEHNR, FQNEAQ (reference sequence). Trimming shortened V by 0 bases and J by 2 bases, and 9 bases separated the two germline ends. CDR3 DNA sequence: TGTGCCAGCAGCTTAGCGGGAGTCGACACAGATACGCAGTATTTT. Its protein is CASSLAGVDTDTQYF.

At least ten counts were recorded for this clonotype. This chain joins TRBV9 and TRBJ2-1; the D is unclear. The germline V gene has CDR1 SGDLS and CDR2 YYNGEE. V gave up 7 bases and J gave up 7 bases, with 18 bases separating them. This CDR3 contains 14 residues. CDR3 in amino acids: CASAPVRRPNEQFF. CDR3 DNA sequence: TGTGCCAGCGCCCCCGTCCGTCGCCCTAATGAGCAGTTCTTC.

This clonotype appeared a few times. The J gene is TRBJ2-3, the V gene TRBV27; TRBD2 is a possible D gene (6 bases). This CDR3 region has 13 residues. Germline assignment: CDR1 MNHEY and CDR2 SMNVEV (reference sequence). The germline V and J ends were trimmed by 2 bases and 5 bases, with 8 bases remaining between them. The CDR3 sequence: CASSLNGGDTQYF. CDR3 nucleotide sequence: TGTGCCAGCAGTTTAAACGGGGGAGATACGCAGTATTTT.

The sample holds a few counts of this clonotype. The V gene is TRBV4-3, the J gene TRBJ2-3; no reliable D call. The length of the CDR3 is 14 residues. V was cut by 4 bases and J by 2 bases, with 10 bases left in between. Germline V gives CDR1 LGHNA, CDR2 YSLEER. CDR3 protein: CASSPHTYTDTQYF. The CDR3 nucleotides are TGCGCCAGCAGCCCACACACGTACACAGATACGCAGTATTTT.

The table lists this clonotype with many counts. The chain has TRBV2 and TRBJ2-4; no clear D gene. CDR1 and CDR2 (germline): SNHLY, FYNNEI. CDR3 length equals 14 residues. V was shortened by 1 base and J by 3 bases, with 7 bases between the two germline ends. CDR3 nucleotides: TGTGCCAGCAGTGAAGGGAGAATCAAAAACATTCAGTACTTC. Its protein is CASSEGRIKNIQYF.